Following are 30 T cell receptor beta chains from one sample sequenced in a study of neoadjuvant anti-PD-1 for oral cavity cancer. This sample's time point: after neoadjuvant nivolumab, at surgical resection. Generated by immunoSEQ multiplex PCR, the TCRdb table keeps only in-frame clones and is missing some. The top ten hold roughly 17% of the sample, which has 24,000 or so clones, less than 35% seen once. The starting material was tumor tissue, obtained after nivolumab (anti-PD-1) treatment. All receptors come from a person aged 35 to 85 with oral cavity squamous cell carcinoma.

The DNA of the CDR3 is TGTGCCAGCAGCTTAGGGGGTAGCGGCCAAGAGACCCAGTACTTC. Translated: CASSLGGSGQETQYF. The chain uses TRBV7-6 and TRBJ2-5; D might be TRBD2 (6 bases). V lost 1 base and J 1 base, leaving 10 bases between the germline ends. This CDR3 is built from 15 residues. CDR1 is SGHVS and CDR2 is FNYEAQ in the germline V gene.

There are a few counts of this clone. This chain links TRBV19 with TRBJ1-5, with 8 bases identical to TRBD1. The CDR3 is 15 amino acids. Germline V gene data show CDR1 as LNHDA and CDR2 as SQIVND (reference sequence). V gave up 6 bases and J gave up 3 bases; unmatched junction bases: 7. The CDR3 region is CASSPGTGSNQPQHF. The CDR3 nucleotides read TGTGCCAGTAGCCCCGGGACAGGCTCCAATCAGCCCCAGCATTTT.

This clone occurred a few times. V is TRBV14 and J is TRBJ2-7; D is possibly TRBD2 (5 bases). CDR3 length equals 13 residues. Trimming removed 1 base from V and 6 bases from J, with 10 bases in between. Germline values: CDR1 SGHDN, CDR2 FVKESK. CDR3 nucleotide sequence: TGTGCCAGCAGCCAAGGCCCAAGCGGCGAGCAGTACTTC. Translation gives CASSQGPSGEQYF.

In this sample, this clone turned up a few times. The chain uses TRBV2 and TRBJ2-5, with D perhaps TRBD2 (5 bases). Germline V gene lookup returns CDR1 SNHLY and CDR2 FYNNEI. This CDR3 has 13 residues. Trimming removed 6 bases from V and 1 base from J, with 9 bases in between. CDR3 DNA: TGTGCCAGCAGAAGAGGGTTCCAAGAGACCCAGTACTTC. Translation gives CASRRGFQETQYF.

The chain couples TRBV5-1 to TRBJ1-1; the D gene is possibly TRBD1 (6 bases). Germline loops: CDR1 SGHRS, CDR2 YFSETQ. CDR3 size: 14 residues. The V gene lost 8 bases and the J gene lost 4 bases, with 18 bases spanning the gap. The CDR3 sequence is CASSQGLRTTEAFF. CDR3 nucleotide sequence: TGCGCCAGTTCCCAGGGGCTCCGGACCACTGAAGCTTTCTTT.

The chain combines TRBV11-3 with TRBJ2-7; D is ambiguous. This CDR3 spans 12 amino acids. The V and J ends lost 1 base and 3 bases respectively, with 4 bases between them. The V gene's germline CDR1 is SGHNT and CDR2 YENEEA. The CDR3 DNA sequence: TGTGCCAGCAGCTTAGTGTTCTACGAGCAGTACTTC. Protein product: CASSLVFYEQYF.

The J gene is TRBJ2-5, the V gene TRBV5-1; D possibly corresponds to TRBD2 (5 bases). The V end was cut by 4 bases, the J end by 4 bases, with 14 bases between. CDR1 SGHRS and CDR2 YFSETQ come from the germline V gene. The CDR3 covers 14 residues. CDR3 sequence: CASSPEAVVETQYF. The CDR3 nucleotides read TGCGCCAGCAGCCCGGAGGCGGTGGTAGAGACCCAGTACTTC.

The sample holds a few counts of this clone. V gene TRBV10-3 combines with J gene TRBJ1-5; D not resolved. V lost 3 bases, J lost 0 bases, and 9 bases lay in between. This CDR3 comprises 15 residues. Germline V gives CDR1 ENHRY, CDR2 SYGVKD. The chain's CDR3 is CAISDQDASNQPQHF. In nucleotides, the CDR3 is TGTGCCATCAGTGACCAGGACGCTAGCAATCAGCCCCAGCATTTT.

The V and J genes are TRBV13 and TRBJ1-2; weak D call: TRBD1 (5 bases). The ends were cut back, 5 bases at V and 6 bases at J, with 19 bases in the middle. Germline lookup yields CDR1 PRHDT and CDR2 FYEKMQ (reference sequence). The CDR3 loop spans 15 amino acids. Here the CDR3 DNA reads TGTGCCAGCAGCCTGCTGGCCAGGGATGAGGATGGCTACACCTTC. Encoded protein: CASSLLARDEDGYTF. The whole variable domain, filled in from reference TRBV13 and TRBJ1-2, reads AAGVIQSPRHLIKEKRETATLKCYPIPRHDTVYWYQQGPGQDPQFLISFYEKMQSDKGSIPDRFSAQQFSDYHSELNMSSLELGDSALYFCASSLLARDEDGYTFGSGTRLTVV.

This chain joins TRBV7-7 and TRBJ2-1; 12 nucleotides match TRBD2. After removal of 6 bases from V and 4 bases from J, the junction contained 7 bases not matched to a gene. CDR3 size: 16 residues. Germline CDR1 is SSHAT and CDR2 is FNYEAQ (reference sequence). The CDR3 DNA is TGTGCCAGCAGACTGAGGACTAGCGGGGATTACAATGAGCAGTTCTTC. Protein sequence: CASRLRTSGDYNEQFF.

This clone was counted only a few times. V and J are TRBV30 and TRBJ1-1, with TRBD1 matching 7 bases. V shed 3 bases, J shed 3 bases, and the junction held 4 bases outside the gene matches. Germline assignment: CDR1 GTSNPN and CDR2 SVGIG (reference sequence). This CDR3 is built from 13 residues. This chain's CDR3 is CAWSRQGDTEAFF. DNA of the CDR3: TGTGCCTGGAGCCGACAGGGCGACACTGAAGCTTTCTTT.

CDR3 amino acids: CATSSSGGYGYTF. The CDR3 region has the DNA TGTGCCACCAGCAGTTCAGGGGGATATGGCTACACCTTC. The chain combines TRBV15 with TRBJ1-2, with 7 bases fitting TRBD1. The J segment lost 5 bases and the V segment lost 3 bases, leaving 3 bases of the junction unmatched. Germline lookup yields CDR1 LNHNV and CDR2 YYDKDF (reference sequence). This CDR3 region has 13 residues.

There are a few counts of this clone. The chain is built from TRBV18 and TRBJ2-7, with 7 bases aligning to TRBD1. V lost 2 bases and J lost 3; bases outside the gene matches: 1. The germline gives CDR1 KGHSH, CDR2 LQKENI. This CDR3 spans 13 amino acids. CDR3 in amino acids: CASSPRDSYEQYF. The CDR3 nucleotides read TGTGCCAGCTCACCAAGGGACAGCTACGAGCAGTACTTC.

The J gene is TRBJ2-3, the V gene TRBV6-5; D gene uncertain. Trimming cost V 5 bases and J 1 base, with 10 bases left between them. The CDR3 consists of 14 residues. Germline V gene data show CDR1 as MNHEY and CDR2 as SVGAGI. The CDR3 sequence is CASSIRKGTDTQYF. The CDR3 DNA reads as TGTGCCAGCAGTATACGCAAAGGCACAGATACGCAGTATTTT.

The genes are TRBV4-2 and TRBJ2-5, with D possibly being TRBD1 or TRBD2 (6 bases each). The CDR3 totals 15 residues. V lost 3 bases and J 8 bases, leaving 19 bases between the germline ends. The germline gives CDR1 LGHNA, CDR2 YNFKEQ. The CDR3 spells CASSQLKGGLATQYF. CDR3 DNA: TGTGCCAGCAGCCAGCTAAAGGGGGGACTCGCAACCCAGTACTTC.

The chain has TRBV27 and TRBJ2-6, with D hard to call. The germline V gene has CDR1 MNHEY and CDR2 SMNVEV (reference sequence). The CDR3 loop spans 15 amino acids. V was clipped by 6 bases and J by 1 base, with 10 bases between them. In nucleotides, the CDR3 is TGTGCCAGCAGAGAACGACAATCTGGGGCCAACGTCCTGACTTTC. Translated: CASRERQSGANVLTF.

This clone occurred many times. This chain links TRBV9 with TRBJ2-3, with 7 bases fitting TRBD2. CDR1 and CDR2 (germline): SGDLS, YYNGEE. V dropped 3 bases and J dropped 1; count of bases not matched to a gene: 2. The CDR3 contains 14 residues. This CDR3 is CASSGGRGTDTQYF. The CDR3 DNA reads TGTGCCAGCAGCGGGGGGAGGGGCACAGATACGCAGTATTTT.

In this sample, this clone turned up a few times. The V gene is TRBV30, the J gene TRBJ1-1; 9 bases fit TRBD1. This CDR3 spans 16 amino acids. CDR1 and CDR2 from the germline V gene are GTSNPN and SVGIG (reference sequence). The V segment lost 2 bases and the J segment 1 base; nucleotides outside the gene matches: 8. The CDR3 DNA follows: TGTGCCTGGAGTAAGTATTTACAGGGGGCGAACACTGAAGCTTTCTTT. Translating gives CAWSKYLQGANTEAFF.

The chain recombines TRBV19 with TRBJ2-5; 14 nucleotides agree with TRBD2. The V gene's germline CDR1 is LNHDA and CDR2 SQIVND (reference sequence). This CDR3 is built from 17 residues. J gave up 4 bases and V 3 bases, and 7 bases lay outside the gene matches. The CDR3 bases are TGTGCCAGTAGTATTATGACTAGCGGGAGGGCCGGAGAGACCCAGTACTTC. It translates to CASSIMTSGRAGETQYF.

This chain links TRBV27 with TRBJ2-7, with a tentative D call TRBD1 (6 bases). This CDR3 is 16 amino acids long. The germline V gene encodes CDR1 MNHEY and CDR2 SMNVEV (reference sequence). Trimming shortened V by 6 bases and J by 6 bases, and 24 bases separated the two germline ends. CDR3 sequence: CASSLGGYPGSREQYF. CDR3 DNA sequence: TGTGCCAGCAGCCTAGGGGGTTACCCGGGGTCTCGCGAGCAGTACTTC.

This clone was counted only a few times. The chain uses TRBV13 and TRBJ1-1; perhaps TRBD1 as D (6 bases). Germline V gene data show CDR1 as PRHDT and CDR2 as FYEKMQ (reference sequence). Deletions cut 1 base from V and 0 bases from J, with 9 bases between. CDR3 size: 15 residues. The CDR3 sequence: CASSLAGAMNTEAFF. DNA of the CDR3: TGTGCCAGCAGCTTAGCAGGGGCTATGAACACTGAAGCTTTCTTT.

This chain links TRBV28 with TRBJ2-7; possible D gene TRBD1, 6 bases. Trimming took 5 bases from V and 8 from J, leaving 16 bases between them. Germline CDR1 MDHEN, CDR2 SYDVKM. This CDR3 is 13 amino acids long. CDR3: CASSPPNQGQQYF. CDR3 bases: TGTGCCAGCAGTCCACCGAATCAGGGGCAGCAGTACTTC.

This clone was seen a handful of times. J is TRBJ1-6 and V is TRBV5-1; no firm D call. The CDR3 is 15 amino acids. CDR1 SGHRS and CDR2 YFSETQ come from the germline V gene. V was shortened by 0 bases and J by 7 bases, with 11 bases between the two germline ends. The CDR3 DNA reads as TGCGCCAGCAGCTTGGACCTGGGTGCCAATTCACCCCTCCACTTT. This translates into CASSLDLGANSPLHF.

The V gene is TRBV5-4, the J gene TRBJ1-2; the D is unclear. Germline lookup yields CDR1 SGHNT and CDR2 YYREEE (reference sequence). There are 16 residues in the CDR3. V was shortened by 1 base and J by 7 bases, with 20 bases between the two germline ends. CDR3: CASSLRFRTTPFGYTF. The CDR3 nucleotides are TGTGCCAGCAGCTTGCGGTTCCGGACCACCCCCTTTGGCTACACCTTC.

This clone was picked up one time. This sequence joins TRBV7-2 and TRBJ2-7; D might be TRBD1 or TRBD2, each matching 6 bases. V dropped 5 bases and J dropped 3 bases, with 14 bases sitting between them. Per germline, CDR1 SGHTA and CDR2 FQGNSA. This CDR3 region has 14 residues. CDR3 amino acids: CASSARLGGYEQYF. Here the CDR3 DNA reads TGTGCCAGCAGCGCAAGACTAGGGGGCTACGAGCAGTACTTC.

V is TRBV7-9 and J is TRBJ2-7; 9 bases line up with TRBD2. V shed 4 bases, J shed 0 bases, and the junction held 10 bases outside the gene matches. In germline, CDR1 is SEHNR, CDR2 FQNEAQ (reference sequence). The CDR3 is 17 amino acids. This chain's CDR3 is CASSYQAGGKLSYEQYF. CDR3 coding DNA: TGTGCCAGCAGCTACCAGGCGGGAGGGAAACTCTCCTACGAGCAGTACTTC.

Written as DNA, the CDR3 is TGTGCCTGGAGTGCATCAAGGACTAGCGGGGGTCGCGATGAGCAGTTCTTC. Its translation: CAWSASRTSGGRDEQFF. The rearrangement joins TRBV30 to TRBJ2-1; 13 nucleotides align to TRBD2. The junction had 11 bases not matched to a gene; V was cut back by 1 base and J by 8 bases. The CDR3 covers 17 residues. Germline lookup yields CDR1 GTSNPN and CDR2 SVGIG (reference sequence).

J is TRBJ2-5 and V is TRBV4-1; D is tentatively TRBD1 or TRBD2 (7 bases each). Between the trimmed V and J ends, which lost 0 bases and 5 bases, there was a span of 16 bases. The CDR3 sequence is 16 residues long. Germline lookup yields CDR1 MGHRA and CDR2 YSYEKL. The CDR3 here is CASSQDSRRGGETQYF. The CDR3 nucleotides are TGCGCCAGCAGCCAAGATTCGCGCAGGGGGGGGGAGACCCAGTACTTC.

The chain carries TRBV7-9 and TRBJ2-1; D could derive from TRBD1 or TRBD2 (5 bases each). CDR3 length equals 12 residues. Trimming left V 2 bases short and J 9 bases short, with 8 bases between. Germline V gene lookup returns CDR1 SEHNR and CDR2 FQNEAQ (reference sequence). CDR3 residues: CASSLWGTEQFF. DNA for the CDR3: TGTGCCAGCAGCTTATGGGGGACTGAGCAGTTCTTC.

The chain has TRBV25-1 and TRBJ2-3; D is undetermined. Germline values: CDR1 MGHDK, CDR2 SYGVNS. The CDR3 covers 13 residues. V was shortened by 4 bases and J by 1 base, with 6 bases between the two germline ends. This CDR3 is CASSGQGTDTQYF. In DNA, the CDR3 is TGTGCCAGCAGTGGGCAGGGCACAGATACGCAGTATTTT.